These 22 T cell receptor beta chains came from one sample sequenced in a study of T cells in tuberculosis. Method: immunoSEQ multiplex PCR; TCRdb's copy keeps in-frame clones and lacks some. The table has some 90,000 clones, roughly 93% seen once. Thawed, overnight-rested PBMC were stained with GMM-loaded CD1B tetramer, viability dye and anti-CD3, then sorted. CD1B tetramers were loaded with Rhodococcus equi-derived C32 glucose monomycolate. Sample: CD1b-GMM tetramer-negative cells sorted from PBMCs. Receptors were obtained from an adult woman with latent tuberculosis.

The V call is TRBV7-6, the J call TRBJ1-2; TRBD1 matches at 8 bases. The CDR3 is made up of 15 amino acids. CDR1 and CDR2 (germline): SGHVS, FNYEAQ. Trimming removed 5 bases from V and 6 bases from J; junction bases left unmatched: 11. In nucleotides, the CDR3 is TGTGCCAGCAGCCCGCGACAGGGGATTGGGAATGGCTACACCTTC. Translating gives CASSPRQGIGNGYTF.

As DNA, the CDR3 is TGTGCCAGCAGCCCGCCCGAGGGGGGGGGCCTTACCAACGCTAGCACAGATACGCAGTATTTT. It yields the protein CASSPPEGGGLTNASTDTQYF. The V call is TRBV13, the J call TRBJ2-3; TRBD2 might be the D (7 bases). V was shortened by 5 bases and J by 0 bases, with 30 bases between the two germline ends. This CDR3 has 21 residues. CDR1 and CDR2 from the germline V gene are PRHDT and FYEKMQ (reference sequence).

This clone was counted between two and nine times. V and J are TRBV4-1 and TRBJ2-2, with 7 bases fitting TRBD1. Germline CDR1 and CDR2: MGHRA and YSYEKL. CDR3 length: 15 amino acids. After removal of 4 bases from V and 4 bases from J, the junction contained 6 bases not matched to a gene. CDR3 coding DNA: TGCGCCAGCAGCCGCCGACAGGGTAGCACCGGGGAGCTGTTTTTT. Its translation: CASSRRQGSTGELFF.

The chain combines TRBV29-1 with TRBJ1-1; D is possibly TRBD1 (6 bases). CDR3 length: 15 amino acids. Germline CDR1 is SQVTM and CDR2 is ANQGSEA. Between the trimmed V and J ends, which lost 6 bases and 4 bases, there was a span of 21 bases. The CDR3 DNA reads as TGCAGCGTCCGAACACAGACATTAGGGGGCACTGAAGCTTTCTTT. This translates into CSVRTQTLGGTEAFF.

This sequence joins TRBV18 and TRBJ1-5; perhaps TRBD1 as D (6 bases). Germline V gene data show CDR1 as KGHSH and CDR2 as LQKENI. Trimming removed 2 bases at V and 2 bases at J, with 10 bases between. This CDR3 spans 15 amino acids. CDR3 sequence (DNA): TGTGCCAGCTCACCAGGGGGCGACGGCAATCAGCCCCAGCATTTT. Amino acids: CASSPGGDGNQPQHF.

This sequence joins TRBV4-3 and TRBJ1-2; 10 bases are a match to TRBD1. Germline CDR1 is LGHNA and CDR2 is YSLEER. V lost 0 bases, J lost 4 bases, and 5 bases stayed unmatched. The CDR3 contains 16 residues. CDR3 residues: CASSQEGGQGSYGYTF. The DNA for the CDR3 is TGCGCCAGCAGCCAAGAGGGGGGACAGGGGTCCTATGGCTACACCTTC.

This chain connects TRBV25-1 to TRBJ1-1, with D hard to call. CDR3 length: 13 residues. Trimming stripped 5 bases from V and 5 bases from J, with 12 bases between. CDR1 is MGHDK, CDR2 SYGVNS, per germline. CDR3 sequence (DNA): TGTGCCAGCAGTCCTGAGCCCGGGACTGAAGCTTTCTTT. It codes for CASSPEPGTEAFF.

The chain uses TRBV13 and TRBJ1-4; weak D call: TRBD1 (6 bases). Between the trimmed V and J ends, which lost 4 bases and 4 bases, there was a span of 16 bases. Germline V lookup: CDR1 PRHDT, CDR2 FYEKMQ (reference sequence). CDR3 length: 16 amino acids. In DNA, the CDR3 is TGTGCCAGCAGCTATGGACAGAGTTCGTTTAATGAAAAACTGTTTTTT. Translating it yields CASSYGQSSFNEKLFF.

This clone showed up just once. V is TRBV5-6 and J is TRBJ2-5; TRBD1 agrees at 8 bases. Germline-derived CDR1 and CDR2 are SGHDT and YYEEEE. The CDR3 is made up of 16 amino acids. The V gene end was trimmed by 1 base and the J gene end by 0 bases; junction bases not matched to a gene: 5. Here the CDR3 reads CASSLSRDRYQETQYF. For the CDR3, the DNA is TGTGCCAGCAGCTTGTCCCGGGACAGGTACCAAGAGACCCAGTACTTC.

The CDR3: CSVGQWGWGSGANVLTF. The CDR3 DNA reads TGCAGCGTTGGCCAATGGGGCTGGGGCTCTGGGGCCAACGTCCTGACTTTC. The chain uses TRBV29-1 and TRBJ2-6; a possible D gene is TRBD1 (5 bases). This CDR3 has 17 amino acids. Germline V gene sequence: CDR1 SQVTM, CDR2 ANQGSEA. Trimming shortened V by 4 bases and J by 0 bases, and 16 bases separated the two germline ends.

CDR3 coding DNA: TGTGCCAGCAGCCTCCCGGTCCTAGATACGCAGTATTTT. It encodes CASSLPVLDTQYF. This chain links TRBV7-2 with TRBJ2-3; D uncertain. The CDR3 contains 13 residues. The V end was cut by 5 bases, the J end by 5 bases, with 11 bases between. In germline, CDR1 is SGHTA, CDR2 FQGNSA.

This chain connects TRBV28 to TRBJ1-4, with a tentative D call TRBD1 (5 bases). The CDR3 runs to 15 residues. Germline CDR1 MDHEN, CDR2 SYDVKM. V lost 4 bases, J lost 7 bases, and 16 bases lay in between. Here the CDR3 reads CASSWSQGRSEKLFF. The CDR3 DNA reads TGTGCCAGCAGTTGGTCTCAGGGAAGGAGTGAAAAACTGTTTTTT.

V gene TRBV20-1 combines with J gene TRBJ2-7; D call uncertain. Trimming pared 3 bases from V and 7 bases from J, leaving 10 bases between. Germline-derived CDR1 and CDR2 are DFQATT and SNEGSKA (reference sequence). This CDR3 is built from 11 residues. CDR3 DNA sequence: TGCAGTGCTAGTCCGCCGGGTGAGCAGTACGTC. Translated: CSASPPGEQYV.

V gene TRBV11-3 combines with J gene TRBJ2-2, with TRBD2 as a possible D gene (6 bases). Trimming shortened V by 1 base and J by 3 bases, and 9 bases separated the two germline ends. The CDR3 sequence is 15 residues long. Germline V gene sequence: CDR1 SGHNT, CDR2 YENEEA. CDR3 nucleotide sequence: TGTGCCAGCAGCTTAGGCGGGGTGTACACCGGGGAGCTGTTTTTT. It yields the protein CASSLGGVYTGELFF.

The CDR3 spells CASSLTSGLKETQYF. The CDR3, as DNA: TGTGCCAGTAGCCTCACTAGCGGGTTGAAAGAGACCCAGTACTTC. The chain combines TRBV19 with TRBJ2-5; 9 nucleotides align to TRBD2. The CDR3 is made up of 15 amino acids. Germline CDR1 and CDR2: LNHDA and SQIVND (reference sequence). V was pared by 6 bases and J by 3 bases, with 8 bases of the junction left unmatched.

V is TRBV7-2 and J is TRBJ1-1; 8 bases agree with TRBD1. With 4 bases clipped from V and 8 bases from J, the junction kept 12 bases outside the gene matches. Looked up from germline, CDR1 is SGHTA and CDR2 is FQGNSA. CDR3 length equals 15 residues. CDR3 loop: CASSWRTGMGPEAFF. In DNA, the CDR3 is TGTGCCAGCAGCTGGAGGACAGGGATGGGGCCAGAAGCTTTCTTT. The full variable domain, with the rest looked up from reference TRBV7-2 and TRBJ1-1, is GAGVSQSPSNKVTEKGKDVELRCDPISGHTALYWYRQSLGQGLEFLIYFQGNSAPDKSGLPSDRFSAERTGGSVSTLTIQRTQQEDSAVYLCASSWRTGMGPEAFFGQGTRLTVV.

The J gene is TRBJ1-1, the V gene TRBV5-6; D gene unclear. The CDR3 spans 16 residues. V was pared by 0 bases and J by 1 base, with 13 bases between. Germline lookup yields CDR1 SGHDT and CDR2 YYEEEE. DNA of the CDR3: TGTGCCAGCAGCTTGGCTGGGAGACTCTCGAACACTGAAGCTTTCTTT. It yields the protein CASSLAGRLSNTEAFF.

V and J are TRBV10-3 and TRBJ2-2, with 10 bases matching TRBD1. The CDR3 length is 14 residues. With V trimmed by 7 bases and J by 5 bases, 4 bases remained unmatched. Germline V gives CDR1 ENHRY, CDR2 SYGVKD. CDR3 sequence (DNA): TGTGCCATCACCCAGGGACAGGGGACCGGGGAGCTGTTTTTT. Translated: CAITQGQGTGELFF.

CDR3 in DNA: TGTGCAAGTCGCTTAGCCTCTAGCGGGGGATCTAACTATGGCTACACCTTC. The encoded protein is CASRLASSGGSNYGYTF. V is TRBV12-2 and J is TRBJ1-2. TRBV12-2 is a pseudogene segment. This CDR3 spans 17 amino acids.

The rearrangement uses TRBV13 and TRBJ1-2, with TRBD1 matching over 7 bases. This CDR3 spans 17 amino acids. Per germline, CDR1 PRHDT and CDR2 FYEKMQ (reference sequence). With 1 base clipped from V and 0 bases from J, the junction kept 8 bases outside the gene matches. As DNA, the CDR3 is TGTGCCAGCAGCTTAGACAGGGGAAGGTCCCCTAACTATGGCTACACCTTC. This encodes CASSLDRGRSPNYGYTF.

The chain carries TRBV10-3 and TRBJ2-7; TRBD1 agrees at 9 bases. The V gene end was trimmed by 6 bases and the J gene end by 5 bases; junction bases not matched to a gene: 8. This CDR3 region has 14 residues. Germline V gene sequence: CDR1 ENHRY, CDR2 SYGVKD. The CDR3 spells CAIRTGQGGDEQYF. CDR3 DNA sequence: TGTGCCATCAGGACGGGACAGGGAGGGGACGAGCAGTACTTC.

This chain uses TRBV5-6 with TRBJ2-7; 8 bases map to TRBD2. V dropped 3 bases and J dropped 4; count of bases not matched to a gene: 6. CDR1 and CDR2 (germline): SGHDT, YYEEEE. CDR3 length equals 14 residues. The CDR3 loop reads CASSYTGGTYEQYF. The CDR3 region has the DNA TGTGCCAGCAGCTACACGGGGGGGACTTACGAGCAGTACTTC.